Sequencing of this T cell receptor beta chain was carried out in a study of tumor T cells in aggressive B-cell lymphoma. The CDR3 contains 14 residues. Trimming cost V 2 bases and J 4 bases, with 12 bases left between them. Germline V gene sequence: CDR1 SQVTM, CDR2 ANQGSEA. Assay used: immunoSEQ multiplex PCR; TCRdb lists only in-frame clones, some missing. There are approximately 12,000 clones in the sample; approximately 90% occur only once, and roughly 2% lies in the top ten. Sample: tumor tissue. V is TRBV29-1 and J is TRBJ2-1; TRBD1 is a possible D gene (5 bases). The clonotype was recovered from an adult with diffuse large B cell lymphoma. CDR3 in amino acids: CSVEWVGRYNEQFF. The CDR3 DNA reads TGCAGCGTTGAATGGGTGGGGCGGTACAATGAGCAGTTCTTC.